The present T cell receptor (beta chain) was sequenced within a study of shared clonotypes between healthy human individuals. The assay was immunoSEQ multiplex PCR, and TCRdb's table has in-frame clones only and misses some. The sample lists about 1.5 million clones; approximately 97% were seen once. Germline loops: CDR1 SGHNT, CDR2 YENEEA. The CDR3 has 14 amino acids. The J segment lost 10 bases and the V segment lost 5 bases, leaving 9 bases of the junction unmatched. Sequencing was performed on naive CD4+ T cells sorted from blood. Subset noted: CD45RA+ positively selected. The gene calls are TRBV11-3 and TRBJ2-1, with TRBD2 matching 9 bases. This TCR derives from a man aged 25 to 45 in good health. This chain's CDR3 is CASSTPGTSREQFF. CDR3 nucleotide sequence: TGTGCCAGCAGCACCCCCGGGACTAGCAGGGAGCAGTTCTTC. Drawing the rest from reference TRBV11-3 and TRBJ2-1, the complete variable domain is EAGVVQSPRYKIIEKKQPVAFWCNPISGHNTLYWYLQNLGQGPELLIRYENEEAVDDSQLPKDRFSAERLKGVDSTLKIQPAELGDSAVYLCASSTPGTSREQFFGPGTRLTVL.